One and the same sample provided the 20 T cell receptor beta chains below, sequenced in a study of blood T cell repertoires in COVID-19. The protocol was immunoSEQ multiplex PCR, while the TCRdb copy is restricted to in-frame clones and leaves out a portion. The sample contains some 340,000 clones, more than 85% of which appear only once. Material: PBMCs or T cells enriched from blood (not recorded which). These receptors came from a woman in her twenties or thirties who had been exposed to COVID-19.

The V call is TRBV18, the J call TRBJ2-2; tentative D call: TRBD1 (5 bases). The V end was cut by 0 bases, the J end by 4 bases, with 12 bases between. Germline-derived CDR1 and CDR2 are KGHSH and LQKENI. CDR3 length: 16 residues. The DNA of the CDR3 is TGTGCCAGCTCACCACCGAATGCCAGGGCCACCGGGGAGCTGTTTTTT. Protein sequence: CASSPPNARATGELFF.

J is TRBJ1-6 and V is TRBV4-1; D gene ambiguous. CDR1 is MGHRA and CDR2 is YSYEKL in the germline V gene. Between the trimmed V and J ends, which lost 0 bases and 8 bases, there was a span of 11 bases. This CDR3 has 15 amino acids. CDR3 amino acids: CASSQDPRSYSPLHF. The CDR3 region has the DNA TGCGCCAGCAGCCAAGATCCCAGGTCCTATTCACCCCTCCACTTT.

V gene TRBV18 combines with J gene TRBJ2-1; 8 bases map to TRBD1. Germline CDR1 and CDR2: KGHSH and LQKENI. With V trimmed by 1 base and J by 0 bases, 5 bases remained unmatched. The CDR3 totals 17 residues. The CDR3 protein is CASSPRTGSRSYNEQFF. The DNA for the CDR3 is TGTGCCAGCTCACCACGGACAGGGAGTCGCTCCTACAATGAGCAGTTCTTC.

V and J are TRBV10-3 and TRBJ1-1, with 8 nucleotides matching TRBD1. Trimming took 7 bases from V and 1 from J; bases not matched to a gene: 8. The germline gives CDR1 ENHRY, CDR2 SYGVKD. The CDR3 runs 15 residues. The CDR3 nucleotides read TGTGCCATCACTGAACAGGGGGTGGGGAACACTGAAGCTTTCTTT. Protein product: CAITEQGVGNTEAFF.

The V gene is TRBV5-4, the J gene TRBJ2-1, with 7 nucleotides matching TRBD2. Per germline, CDR1 SGHNT and CDR2 YYREEE (reference sequence). V shed 0 bases and J 10 bases; nucleotides not matched to a gene: 7. The CDR3 has 14 amino acids. The CDR3 DNA sequence: TGTGCCAGCAGCTTGGGTGCGCTAGCGGCCGAGCAGTTCTTC. Protein: CASSLGALAAEQFF.

This chain links TRBV5-1 with TRBJ2-3; 15 bases are a match to TRBD2. V shed 5 bases and J 2 bases; nucleotides not matched to a gene: 3. The CDR3 extends over 16 amino acids. Germline V gene lookup returns CDR1 SGHRS and CDR2 YFSETQ. CDR3 DNA: TGCGCCAGCAGGCGGACTAGCGGGGGGGACACAGATACGCAGTATTTT. Translating it yields CASRRTSGGDTDTQYF.

This chain links TRBV20-1 with TRBJ2-7; maybe TRBD1 (6 bases). CDR1 is DFQATT and CDR2 is SNEGSKA in the germline V gene (reference sequence). V was shortened by 3 bases and J by 0 bases, with 12 bases between the two germline ends. This CDR3 has 14 residues. CDR3 nucleotides: TGCAGTGCTAGTGGGGGCCAGAGCTCCTACGAGCAGTACTTC. Protein sequence: CSASGGQSSYEQYF.

The J gene is TRBJ1-1, the V gene TRBV4-2; D is perhaps TRBD1 (6 bases). The ends were cut back, 0 bases at V and 1 base at J, with 9 bases in the middle. This CDR3 has 15 residues. CDR1 is LGHNA and CDR2 is YNFKEQ in the germline V gene. In nucleotides, the CDR3 is TGTGCCAGCAGCCAAGAGCAGGGGCAGAACACTGAAGCTTTCTTT. Residues: CASSQEQGQNTEAFF.

The chain recombines TRBV3-1 (or the pseudogene TRBV3-2) with TRBJ1-2; TRBD1 agrees at 10 bases. V lost 4 bases to trimming and J lost 1 base; unmatched junction nucleotides: 9. CDR1 and CDR2 (germline): LGHDT, YNNKEL (reference sequence). CDR3 length: 17 residues. The CDR3 region has the DNA TGTGCCAGCAGCCCACCCCGACAGGGGGCGCTTAACTATGGCTACACCTTC. It is translated as CASSPPRQGALNYGYTF.

The rearrangement uses TRBV30 and TRBJ2-2, with 10 bases lining up with TRBD2. CDR1 is GTSNPN, CDR2 SVGIG, per germline (reference sequence). The CDR3 is 15 residues long. The ends lost 2 bases at V and 1 base at J; junction bases unmatched: 1. The CDR3 sequence is CAWSRLAGNTGELFF. DNA of the CDR3: TGTGCCTGGAGTAGACTAGCGGGGAACACCGGGGAGCTGTTTTTT.

This chain connects TRBV9 to TRBJ2-5; 7 bases align to TRBD2. The length of the CDR3 is 14 residues. V trimming: 3 bases; J trimming: 2 bases; junction bases outside the gene matches: 4. The germline V gene has CDR1 SGDLS and CDR2 YYNGEE. This chain's CDR3 is CASSGGTNQETQYF. CDR3 sequence (DNA): TGTGCCAGCAGCGGCGGGACTAATCAAGAGACCCAGTACTTC.

The rearrangement links TRBV10-3 to TRBJ2-1; TRBD2 matches 13 bases. Trimming cost V 5 bases and J 7 bases; bases outside gene matches: 2. Germline CDR1 ENHRY, CDR2 SYGVKD. The CDR3 is 14 amino acids. The CDR3 sequence: CAISTSGGANEQFF. DNA of the CDR3: TGTGCCATCAGTACTAGCGGGGGGGCAAATGAGCAGTTCTTC.

V gene TRBV6-5 combines with J gene TRBJ2-7; TRBD2 matches 8 bases. CDR1 is MNHEY, CDR2 SVGAGI, per germline. The CDR3 contains 15 residues. V gave up 6 bases and J gave up 0 bases; unmatched junction bases: 7. The CDR3 DNA reads as TGTGCCAGCAGGACAGCGGGGGCCGGCTCCTACGAGCAGTACTTC. The encoded protein is CASRTAGAGSYEQYF.

The genes are TRBV13 and TRBJ1-1; weak D call: TRBD1 (6 bases). The CDR3 sequence is 14 residues long. Germline V gene lookup returns CDR1 PRHDT and CDR2 FYEKMQ (reference sequence). V lost 6 bases and J lost 6, with 17 bases in between. The CDR3 sequence: CASSRTAIPPEAFF. In DNA, the CDR3 is TGTGCCAGCAGTAGGACAGCGATACCCCCTGAAGCTTTCTTT.

The chain uses TRBV7-2 and TRBJ2-3; possibly TRBD2 for D (6 bases). Trimming stripped 3 bases from V and 5 bases from J, with 12 bases between. Per the germline V gene, CDR1 is SGHTA and CDR2 is FQGNSA. This CDR3 has 14 amino acids. The CDR3 is CASSFRLGRDTQYF. In DNA form, the CDR3 reads TGTGCCAGCAGCTTCCGACTAGGTCGAGATACGCAGTATTTT.

The chain combines TRBV12-2 with TRBJ1-2. TRBV12-2 is tagged as a pseudogene. The CDR3 spans 15 residues. In DNA, the CDR3 is TGTGCAAGTCGTCCCCGGCGGGATGTTAGGTATGGCTACACCTTC. Protein: CASRPRRDVRYGYTF.

The rearrangement uses TRBV27 and TRBJ1-1; D ambiguous. Germline V gene lookup returns CDR1 MNHEY and CDR2 SMNVEV (reference sequence). V lost 0 bases to trimming and J lost 11 bases, with 22 bases between them. This CDR3 is 16 amino acids long. CDR3 sequence: CASSLSTGFPKARAFF. The CDR3 DNA reads as TGTGCCAGCAGTTTATCGACCGGGTTTCCGAAGGCCCGGGCTTTCTTT.

V usage is TRBV18 and J usage is TRBJ1-2; no clear D. The CDR3 has 14 amino acids. CDR1 KGHSH and CDR2 LQKENI come from the germline V gene. Trimming removed 8 bases at V and 7 bases at J, with 20 bases between. The CDR3 DNA sequence: TGTGCCAGCGCCGGAGGCTTTAGGGAAAGTGGCTACACCTTC. Translating it yields CASAGGFRESGYTF.

The chain uses TRBV6-5 and TRBJ1-5; TRBD1 is a possible D gene (5 bases). The germline gives CDR1 MNHEY, CDR2 SVGAGI. V was clipped by 7 bases and J by 6 bases, with 19 bases between them. There are 15 residues in the CDR3. In DNA, the CDR3 is TGTGCCAGCATCCGAGATCAGGGTTTAAGTCAGCCCCAGCATTTT. Translating it yields CASIRDQGLSQPQHF.

V is TRBV5-5 and J is TRBJ1-2; D uncertain. Trimming took off 0 bases at V and 3 bases at J, with 9 bases between the two ends. This CDR3 contains 14 residues. Germline V gives CDR1 SGHKS, CDR2 YYEKEE (reference sequence). CDR3 residues: CASSLEQLHYGYTF. CDR3 nucleotides: TGTGCCAGCAGCTTGGAACAGCTGCACTATGGCTACACCTTC.